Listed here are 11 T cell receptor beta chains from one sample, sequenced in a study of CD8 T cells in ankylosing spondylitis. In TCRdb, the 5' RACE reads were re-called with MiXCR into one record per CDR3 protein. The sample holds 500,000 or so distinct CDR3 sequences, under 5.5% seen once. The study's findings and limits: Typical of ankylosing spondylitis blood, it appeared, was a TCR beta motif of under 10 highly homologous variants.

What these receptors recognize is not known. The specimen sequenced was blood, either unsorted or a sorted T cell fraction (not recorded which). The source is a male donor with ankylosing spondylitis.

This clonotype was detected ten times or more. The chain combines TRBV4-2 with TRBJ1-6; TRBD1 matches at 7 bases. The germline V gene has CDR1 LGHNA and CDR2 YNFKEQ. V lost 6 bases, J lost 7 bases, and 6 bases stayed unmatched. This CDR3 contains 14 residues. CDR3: CASRRRDSNSPLHF. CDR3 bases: TGTGCCAGCAGACGACGGGACAGCAATTCACCCCTCCACTTT.

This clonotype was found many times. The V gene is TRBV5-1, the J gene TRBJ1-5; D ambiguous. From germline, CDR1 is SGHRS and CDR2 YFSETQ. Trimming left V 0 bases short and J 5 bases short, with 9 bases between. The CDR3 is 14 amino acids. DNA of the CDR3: TGCGCCAGCAGCTTGGCCATGGGTGATCAGCCCCAGCATTTT. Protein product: CASSLAMGDQPQHF.

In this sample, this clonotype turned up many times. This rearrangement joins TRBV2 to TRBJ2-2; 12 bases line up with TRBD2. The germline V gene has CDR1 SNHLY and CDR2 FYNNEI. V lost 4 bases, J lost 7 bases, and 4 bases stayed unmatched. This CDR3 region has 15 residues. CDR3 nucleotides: TGTGCCAGCAGTGCCCGGACTAGCGGGGTCGGGGAGCTGTTTTTT. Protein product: CASSARTSGVGELFF. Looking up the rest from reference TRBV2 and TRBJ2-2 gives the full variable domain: EPEVTQTPSHQVTQMGQEVILRCVPISNHLYFYWYRQILGQKVEFLVSFYNNEISEKSEIFDDQFSVERPDGSNFTLKIRSTKLEDSAMYFCASSARTSGVGELFFGEGSRLTVL.

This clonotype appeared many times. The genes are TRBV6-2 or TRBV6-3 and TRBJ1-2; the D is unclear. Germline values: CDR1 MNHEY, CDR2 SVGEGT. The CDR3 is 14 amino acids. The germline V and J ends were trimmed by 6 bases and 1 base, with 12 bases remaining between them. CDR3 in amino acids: CASRSRLNNYGYTF. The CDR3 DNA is TGTGCCAGCAGGTCCCGCTTAAATAACTATGGCTACACCTTC.

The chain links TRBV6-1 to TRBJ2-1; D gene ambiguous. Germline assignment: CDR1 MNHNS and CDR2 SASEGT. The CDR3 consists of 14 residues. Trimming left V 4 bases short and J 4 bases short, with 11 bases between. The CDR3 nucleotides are TGTGCCAGCAGTGCACTAACCCAATACAATGAGCAGTTCTTC. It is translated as CASSALTQYNEQFF.

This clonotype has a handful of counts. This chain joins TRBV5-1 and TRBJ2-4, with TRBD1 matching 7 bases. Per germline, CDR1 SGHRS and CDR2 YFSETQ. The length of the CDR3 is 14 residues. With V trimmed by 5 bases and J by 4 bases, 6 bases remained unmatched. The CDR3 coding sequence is TGCGCCAGCAGGGACCGGGACAGAAAAAACATTCAGTACTTC. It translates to CASRDRDRKNIQYF.

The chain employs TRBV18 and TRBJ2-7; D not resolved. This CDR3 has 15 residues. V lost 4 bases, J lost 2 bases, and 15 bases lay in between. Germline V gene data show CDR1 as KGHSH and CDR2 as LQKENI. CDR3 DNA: TGTGCCAGCTCACTTTCTCATGGGTCAGCCTACGAGCAGTACTTC. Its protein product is CASSLSHGSAYEQYF.

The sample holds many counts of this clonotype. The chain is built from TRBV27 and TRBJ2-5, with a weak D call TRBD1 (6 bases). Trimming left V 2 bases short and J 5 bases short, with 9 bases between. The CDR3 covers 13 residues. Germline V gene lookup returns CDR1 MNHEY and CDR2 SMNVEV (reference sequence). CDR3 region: CASSLIGGETQYF. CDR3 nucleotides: TGTGCCAGCAGTTTAATTGGGGGCGAGACCCAGTACTTC.

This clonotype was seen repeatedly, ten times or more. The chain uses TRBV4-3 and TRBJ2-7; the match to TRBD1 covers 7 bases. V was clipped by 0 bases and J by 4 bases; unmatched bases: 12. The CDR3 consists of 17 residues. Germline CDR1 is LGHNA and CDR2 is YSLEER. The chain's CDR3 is CASSQDRGGGYRYEQYF. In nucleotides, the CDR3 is TGCGCCAGCAGCCAAGATAGAGGGGGCGGATACAGGTACGAGCAGTACTTC.

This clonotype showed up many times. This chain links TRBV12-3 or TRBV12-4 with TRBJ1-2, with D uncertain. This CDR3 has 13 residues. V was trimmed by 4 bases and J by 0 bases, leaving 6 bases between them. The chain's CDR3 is CASSWAANYGYTF. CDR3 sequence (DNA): TGTGCCAGCAGTTGGGCTGCTAACTATGGCTACACCTTC.

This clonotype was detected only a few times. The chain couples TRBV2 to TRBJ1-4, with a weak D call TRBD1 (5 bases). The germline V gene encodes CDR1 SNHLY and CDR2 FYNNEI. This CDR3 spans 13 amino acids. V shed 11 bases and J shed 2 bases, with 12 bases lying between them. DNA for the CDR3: TGTGCCGGAAGACGGGACACTAATGAAAAACTGTTTTTT. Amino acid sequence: CAGRRDTNEKLFF.